The rows below give T cell receptor beta chains drawn from one sample of a study of cytomegalovirus exposure and HLA in healthy donors. Clones were read by immunoSEQ multiplex PCR, and TCRdb kept only the in-frame ones, dropping some. The sample holds around 170,000 clones, approximately 88% seen once. Sequenced: PBMCs. These receptors came from a woman in her fifties or sixties in good health and CMV-seropositive. The CDR3 runs from the conserved cysteine through the conserved F or W. D genes are given only for firm matches. Clone size is given for some rows only: seen once, a few or many times, or a class if the clone is expanded.

clone_size	v_call	d_call	j_call	cdr3_aa	cdr3_nt
.	TRBV11-2	.	TRBJ1-2	CASSNLQGASYGYTF	TGTGCCAGCAGCAACCTACAGGGAGCGTCATATGGCTACACCTTC
.	TRBV7-3	TRBD1	TRBJ2-1	CASSLFGTGNNEQFF	TGTGCCAGCAGCTTGTTTGGGACAGGGAACAATGAGCAGTTCTTC
.	TRBV29-1	.	TRBJ1-2	CSVVEGANYGYTF	TGCAGCGTTGTCGAGGGGGCTAACTATGGCTACACCTTC
.	TRBV7-5	.	TRBJ1-1	CARCDGTGLTEAFF	TGTGCCAGATGTGACGGGACAGGATTGACTGAAGCTTTCTTT
.	TRBV6-5	.	TRBJ2-6	CATSSEGAGANVLTF	TGTGCCACTTCGAGTGAGGGGGCTGGGGCCAACGTCCTGACTTTC
.	TRBV4-1	.	TRBJ1-1	CASSQGSDTTVNTEAFF	TGCGCCAGCAGCCAAGGCTCGGACACCACTGTGAACACTGAAGCTTTCTTT
.	TRBV4-1	.	TRBJ1-1	CASSHLTRDTEAFF	TGCGCCAGCAGCCATTTAACCCGGGACACTGAAGCTTTCTTT
.	TRBV5-1	.	TRBJ1-4	CASSLGGGEKLFF	TGCGCCAGCAGCTTGGGGGGGGGAGAAAAACTGTTTTTT
.	TRBV9	.	TRBJ1-3	CASSARGPSESAGNTIYF	TGTGCCAGCAGCGCCAGGGGTCCCTCCGAGAGCGCTGGAAACACCATATATTTT
once	TRBV11-2	.	TRBJ2-5	CASSSGTKETQYF	TGTGCCAGCAGCTCCGGGACAAAGGAGACCCAGTACTTC
.	TRBV6-6	TRBD1	TRBJ2-1	CASSDRGYNEQFF	TGTGCCAGCAGTGACAGGGGATACAATGAGCAGTTCTTC
.	TRBV2	.	TRBJ1-1	CASNLALNTEAFF	TGTGCCAGCAATTTGGCCCTGAACACTGAAGCTTTCTTT
.	TRBV25-1	.	TRBJ1-4	CASSDPSRTANEKLFF	TGTGCCAGCAGTGACCCCTCTCGGACAGCAAATGAAAAACTGTTTTTT
once	TRBV30	.	TRBJ2-7	CAWSVQGPRGMKQYF	TGTGCCTGGAGTGTACAGGGACCCCGTGGGATGAAGCAGTACTTC
once	TRBV5-4	.	TRBJ1-2	CASSLGAGGPDYGYTF	TGTGCCAGCAGCTTGGGGGCCGGGGGTCCGGACTATGGCTACACCTTC
.	TRBV5-1	TRBD1	TRBJ1-3	CASSFGAGGLNGNTIYF	TGCGCCAGCAGCTTTGGGGCAGGGGGGCTTAACGGAAACACCATATATTTT
.	TRBV6-6	TRBD1	TRBJ1-3	CASSYGQGATGNAIYF	TGTGCCAGCAGTTACGGACAGGGGGCTACTGGAAACGCCATATATTTT
.	TRBV28	TRBD1	TRBJ2-6	CASSSPGQGVGANVLTF	TGTGCCAGCAGTTCCCCGGGACAGGGAGTTGGGGCCAACGTCCTGACTTTC
few	TRBV4-1	TRBD2	TRBJ2-7	CASSQPSPLTSSEQYF	TGCGCCAGCAGCCAACCATCACCTCTGACTAGCTCCGAGCAGTACTTC
.	TRBV7-9	.	TRBJ2-5	CASSPGGYQETQYF	TGTGCCAGCAGCCCTGGAGGGTACCAAGAGACCCAGTACTTC
.	TRBV5-5	.	TRBJ1-2	CASSLQGFGQNYGYTF	TGTGCCAGCAGCCTACAGGGTTTTGGGCAGAACTATGGCTACACCTTC
.	TRBV6-5	TRBD2	TRBJ2-7	CASRRAGEDYEQYF	TGTGCCAGCAGGAGGGCGGGGGAGGACTACGAGCAGTACTTC
.	TRBV28	TRBD2	TRBJ2-5	CASSASGAYRGTQYF	TGTGCCAGCAGCGCCAGCGGGGCCTACCGAGGGACCCAGTACTTC
few	TRBV4-3	.	TRBJ1-5	CASSQGIGNQPQHF	TGCGCCAGCAGCCAAGGAATAGGCAATCAGCCCCAGCATTTT
once	TRBV7-9	.	TRBJ2-1	CASSLEGEQFF	TGTGCCAGCAGCCTCGAGGGCGAGCAGTTCTTC
.	TRBV19	TRBD1	TRBJ1-1	CATRTGGTEAFF	TGTGCCACCCGGACAGGGGGCACTGAAGCTTTCTTT
once	TRBV7-6	.	TRBJ2-1	CASSAGTNNNEQFF	TGTGCCAGCAGCGCCGGGACAAATAACAATGAGCAGTTCTTC
.	TRBV6-5	.	TRBJ2-7	CASSSPRAGAHEQYF	TGTGCCAGCAGCTCCCCCCGGGCGGGCGCCCACGAGCAGTACTTC
.	TRBV7-9	TRBD1	TRBJ1-2	CSSALIGQGDLYGYTF	TGTTCCAGCGCCCTGATAGGACAGGGGGACCTCTATGGCTACACCTTC
.	TRBV19	.	TRBJ2-1	CASSTDRGRVNEQFF	TGTGCCAGTAGTACCGACCGGGGGAGAGTCAATGAGCAGTTCTTC
.	TRBV28	.	TRBJ1-2	CASSFGAYGYTF	TGTGCCAGCAGTTTTGGAGCATATGGCTACACCTTC
.	TRBV6-5	.	TRBJ1-1	CASSYGRNTEAFF	TGTGCCAGCAGTTACGGCAGGAACACTGAAGCTTTCTTT
.	TRBV2	TRBD2	TRBJ2-1	CAGGGALLNEQFF	TGTGCCGGCGGGGGGGCCTTATTAAATGAGCAGTTCTTC
.	TRBV5-3	.	TRBJ1-2	CARSLIRGTSDGYTF	TGTGCCAGAAGCTTGATCAGGGGAACTTCTGATGGCTACACCTTC
.	TRBV6-6	TRBD1	TRBJ1-2	CASSPYRTGEDGYTF	TGTGCCAGCAGTCCCTACCGGACAGGGGAGGATGGCTACACCTTC
.	TRBV5-1	TRBD1	TRBJ1-2	CASRSGTGDNYGYTF	TGCGCCAGCAGATCCGGGACAGGGGATAACTATGGCTACACCTTC
few	TRBV7-3	TRBD2	TRBJ2-3	CASSLNLAGLNTDTQYF	TGTGCCAGCAGCTTAAACCTAGCGGGGCTAAACACAGATACGCAGTATTTT
.	TRBV19	TRBD1	TRBJ1-1	CASSGDRETLNTEAFF	TGTGCCAGTAGTGGGGACAGGGAGACCTTGAACACTGAAGCTTTCTTT
.	TRBV7-3	.	TRBJ1-1	CASSIQGNTEAFF	TGTGCCAGCAGCATACAGGGGAACACTGAAGCTTTCTTT
.	TRBV18	TRBD1	TRBJ1-1	CASSLSRTGGGTEAFF	TGTGCCAGCTCACTCTCGAGGACAGGGGGTGGCACTGAAGCTTTCTTT
once	TRBV7-9	TRBD1	TRBJ1-4	CASSSRQGAWEKLFF	TGTGCCAGCAGCTCCCGACAGGGGGCTTGGGAAAAACTGTTTTTT
.	TRBV9	TRBD2	TRBJ2-3	CASSVGLAGAFITDTQYF	TGTGCCAGCAGCGTCGGACTAGCGGGGGCCTTCATTACAGATACGCAGTATTTT
once	TRBV10-1	.	TRBJ2-4	CASSAGSKNIQYF	TGCGCCAGCAGTGCAGGGTCCAAAAACATTCAGTACTTC